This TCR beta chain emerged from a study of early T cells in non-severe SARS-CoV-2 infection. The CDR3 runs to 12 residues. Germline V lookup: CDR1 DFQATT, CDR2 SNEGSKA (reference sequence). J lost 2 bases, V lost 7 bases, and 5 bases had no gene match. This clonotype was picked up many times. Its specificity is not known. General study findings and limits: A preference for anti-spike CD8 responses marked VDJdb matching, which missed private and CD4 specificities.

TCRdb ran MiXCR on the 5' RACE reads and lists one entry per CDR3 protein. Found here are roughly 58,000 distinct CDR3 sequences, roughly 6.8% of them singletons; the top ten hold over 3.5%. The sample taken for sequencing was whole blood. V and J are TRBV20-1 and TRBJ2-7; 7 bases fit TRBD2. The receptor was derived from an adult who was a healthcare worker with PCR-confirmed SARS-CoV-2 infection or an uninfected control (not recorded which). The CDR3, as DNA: TGCAGTGGTCAACGGGGGGCCTACGAGCAGTACTTC. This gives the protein CSGQRGAYEQYF.